Shown below are 18 T cell receptor beta chains from a single sample sequenced in a study of cytomegalovirus exposure and HLA in healthy donors. The study ran its PCR with 60 Vbeta and 13 Jbeta primers. TCRdb's copy holds only in-frame clones and misses some; the assay was immunoSEQ multiplex PCR. Here the sample spans about 140,000 clones, about 74% being singletons. The material sequenced was PBMCs. The origin of the receptors is a middle-aged woman in good health and CMV-seronegative.

This chain uses TRBV2 with TRBJ2-7; 7 bases are a match to TRBD2. J lost 4 bases, V lost 6 bases, and 6 bases had no gene match. This CDR3 has 13 amino acids. Germline loops: CDR1 SNHLY, CDR2 FYNNEI. The CDR3 DNA is TGTGCCAGCAGGGCAACCGGGGGGTACGAGCAGTACTTC. Its protein is CASRATGGYEQYF.

The V call is TRBV7-6, the J call TRBJ2-5, with TRBD1 identical over 8 bases. Germline V gives CDR1 SGHVS, CDR2 FNYEAQ. After removal of 7 bases from V and 2 bases from J, the junction contained 3 bases not matched to a gene. CDR3 length: 13 residues. CDR3 sequence: CASKGQGQETQYF. CDR3 in DNA: TGTGCCAGCAAAGGACAGGGACAAGAGACCCAGTACTTC.

V is TRBV5-6 and J is TRBJ1-3, with D possibly being TRBD1 (5 bases). V lost 4 bases and J 0 bases, leaving 14 bases between the germline ends. CDR1 and CDR2 (germline): SGHDT, YYEEEE. The CDR3 has 16 amino acids. CDR3 sequence: CASSTLDIDSGNTIYF. The CDR3 region has the DNA TGTGCCAGCAGCACCTTGGACATAGACTCTGGAAACACCATATATTTT.

The V gene is TRBV29-1, the J gene TRBJ2-5, with 12 bases lining up with TRBD1. The end of the DNA aligns better with TRBJ2-7, so the J call may be wrong. The CDR3 runs to 12 residues. CDR1 SQVTM and CDR2 ANQGSEA come from the germline V gene. CDR3 in DNA: TGCAGCACAGCGGGACAGGGGGCCGAGCAGTACTTC. Translation gives CSTAGQGAEQYF.

This chain links TRBV5-5 with TRBJ2-1; 9 bases agree with TRBD2. The CDR3 is 18 residues long. CDR1 is SGHKS, CDR2 YYEKEE, per germline (reference sequence). V gave up 0 bases and J gave up 7 bases; unmatched junction bases: 14. CDR3 in DNA: TGTGCCAGCAGCTTGGGACTAGCGGAGAGACCACCTGGGAATGAGCAGTTCTTC. Its translation: CASSLGLAERPPGNEQFF.

The V call is TRBV28, the J call TRBJ1-2; 8 bases match TRBD1. The CDR3 length is 15 residues. Germline V CDR1 and CDR2: MDHEN, SYDVKM. V lost 5 bases, J lost 8 bases, and 13 bases stayed unmatched. The CDR3 is CASSPILSGGEGYTF. CDR3 sequence (DNA): TGTGCCAGCAGTCCGATCCTCTCAGGGGGCGAGGGCTACACCTTC.

The J gene is TRBJ2-2, the V gene TRBV9; TRBD2 aligns across 11 bases. The CDR3 totals 17 residues. CDR1 is SGDLS and CDR2 is YYNGEE in the germline V gene. V lost 0 bases and J lost 6; bases outside the gene matches: 7. CDR3 sequence reads: CASSVAPLAGGPGELFF. The CDR3 nucleotides read TGTGCCAGCAGCGTAGCCCCTTTAGCGGGAGGGCCCGGGGAGCTGTTTTTT.

In its sample, this clone was seen once. V and J are TRBV25-1 and TRBJ2-1; 8 bases line up with TRBD2. The CDR3 covers 14 residues. CDR1 and CDR2 (germline): MGHDK, SYGVNS. J gave up 13 bases and V 3 bases, and 11 bases lay outside the gene matches. The CDR3 protein is CASSDLGGTRGQFF. The CDR3 DNA is TGTGCCAGCAGTGATCTAGGCGGGACTAGGGGACAGTTCTTC.

With respect to this clone: The junction does not match germline at one end; this may be a read error. This chain connects TRBV7-9 to TRBJ1-1, with TRBD1 matching 10 bases. Per germline, CDR1 SEHNR and CDR2 FQNEAQ (reference sequence). This CDR3 is 15 amino acids long. The CDR3, as DNA: TGTTCCAGCAGCGACGGACAGGGGGGGTGGACTGAAGCTTTCTTT. It specifies CSSSDGQGGWTEAFF.

The CDR3 DNA reads as TGTGCCAGCAGCGTATCCGCATTAGATAATTCACCCCTCCACTTT. Translated, it gives CASSVSALDNSPLHF. The gene calls are TRBV9 and TRBJ1-6; D remains ambiguous. Trimming took 1 base from V and 5 from J, leaving 10 bases between them. In germline, CDR1 is SGDLS, CDR2 YYNGEE. The CDR3 consists of 15 residues. The full variable domain, completed using reference TRBV9 and TRBJ1-6, is DSGVTQTPKHLITATGQRVTLRCSPRSGDLSVYWYQQSLDQGLQFLIQYYNGEERAKGNILERFSAQQFPDLHSELNLSSLELGDSALYFCASSVSALDNSPLHFGNGTRLTVT.

Only one count was recorded for this clone. This chain links TRBV6-5 with TRBJ2-7, with D possibly matching TRBD1 (6 bases). Germline V gene data show CDR1 as MNHEY and CDR2 as SVGAGI. The CDR3 loop spans 13 amino acids. Trimming cost V 6 bases and J 2 bases, with 11 bases left between them. The CDR3 nucleotides read TGTGCCAGCAGGGTCCCAGGGGCCTACGAGCAGTACTTC. This encodes CASRVPGAYEQYF.

This chain connects TRBV19 to TRBJ2-1, with D possibly being TRBD2 (5 bases). CDR3 length: 15 residues. The germline V gene has CDR1 LNHDA and CDR2 SQIVND (reference sequence). V was trimmed by 1 base and J by 0 bases, leaving 7 bases between them. CDR3 in DNA: TGTGCCAGTAGTATAGCGGGGAGCTCCTACAATGAGCAGTTCTTC. This gives the protein CASSIAGSSYNEQFF.

The gene calls are TRBV11-3 and TRBJ2-3; tentatively, D is TRBD2 (6 bases). The germline V and J ends were trimmed by 5 bases and 5 bases, with 14 bases remaining between them. The CDR3 is made up of 14 amino acids. CDR1 and CDR2 from the germline V gene are SGHNT and YENEEA. CDR3 residues: CASSNPGGKDTQYF. The CDR3, as DNA: TGTGCCAGCAGCAACCCCGGAGGGAAAGATACGCAGTATTTT.

This sequence joins TRBV4-2 and TRBJ2-5; 7 bases agree with TRBD2. Germline V lookup: CDR1 LGHNA, CDR2 YNFKEQ. The CDR3 is 16 residues long. V trimming: 4 bases; J trimming: 2 bases; junction bases outside the gene matches: 10. The CDR3 reads CASSLEAGVTQETQYF. CDR3 sequence (DNA): TGTGCCAGCAGCCTCGAGGCGGGGGTAACGCAAGAGACCCAGTACTTC.

This chain links TRBV25-1 with TRBJ2-7, with 9 bases that match TRBD2. The V and J ends lost 3 bases and 4 bases, in that order; junction bases with no gene match: 4. The CDR3 runs 14 residues. CDR1 and CDR2 (germline): MGHDK, SYGVNS. CDR3 amino acids: CASSDSSGVYEQYF. The CDR3 bases are TGTGCCAGCAGTGATTCTAGCGGGGTATACGAGCAGTACTTC.

This clone was observed a few times. V is TRBV14 and J is TRBJ2-5; D unclear. V was clipped by 4 bases and J by 5 bases, with 8 bases between them. The germline V gene has CDR1 SGHDN and CDR2 FVKESK. This CDR3 contains 12 residues. In DNA form, the CDR3 reads TGTGCCAGCAGCCTTAACCGGGAGACCCAGTACTTC. Translating gives CASSLNRETQYF.

This clone has a handful of counts. The rearrangement joins TRBV7-6 to TRBJ2-1; D is unresolved. Germline CDR1 SGHVS, CDR2 FNYEAQ. The length of the CDR3 is 12 residues. Trimming removed 0 bases from V and 8 bases from J, with 5 bases in between. CDR3 DNA: TGTGCCAGCAGCTTAGCCGGGTATGAGCAGTTCTTC. Amino acid sequence: CASSLAGYEQFF.

V is TRBV4-1 and J is TRBJ1-2; 7 bases match TRBD1. J was trimmed by 6 bases and V by 4 bases; bases with no gene match: 17. CDR3 size: 17 residues. Germline CDR1 reads MGHRA; CDR2 reads YSYEKL. CDR3 in amino acids: CASSRTPSGGGQDGYTF. The CDR3 DNA reads as TGCGCCAGCAGCCGCACCCCCTCCGGTGGAGGACAGGATGGCTACACCTTC.